This T cell receptor (beta chain) was captured in a study of blood T cell repertoires in COVID-19. Study information: PBMCs, B-cell-depleted T cells, or T cells provided the cDNA or gDNA that made up the material.

Under the authors' procedure: Scientists estimated how many nucleated cells there were by amplifying reference gene primers. The protocol was immunoSEQ multiplex PCR, while the TCRdb copy is restricted to in-frame clones and leaves out a portion. From that table come the V and J calls and clone size; the DNA was used to work out D and trimming. The sample holds some 180,000 clones, more than 75% seen once. The sequence came from a man aged 45 to 65 who had recovered from COVID-19. Sequenced: peripheral blood.

The CDR3 DNA reads TGCAGTGCTAGTAGGACAGGGATCTATGGCTACACCTTC. It specifies CSASRTGIYGYTF. The chain joins TRBV20-1 to TRBJ1-2; TRBD1 matches at 8 bases. The J segment lost 4 bases and the V segment lost 3 bases, leaving 4 bases of the junction unmatched. Germline V lookup: CDR1 DFQATT, CDR2 SNEGSKA (reference sequence). This CDR3 comprises 13 residues.